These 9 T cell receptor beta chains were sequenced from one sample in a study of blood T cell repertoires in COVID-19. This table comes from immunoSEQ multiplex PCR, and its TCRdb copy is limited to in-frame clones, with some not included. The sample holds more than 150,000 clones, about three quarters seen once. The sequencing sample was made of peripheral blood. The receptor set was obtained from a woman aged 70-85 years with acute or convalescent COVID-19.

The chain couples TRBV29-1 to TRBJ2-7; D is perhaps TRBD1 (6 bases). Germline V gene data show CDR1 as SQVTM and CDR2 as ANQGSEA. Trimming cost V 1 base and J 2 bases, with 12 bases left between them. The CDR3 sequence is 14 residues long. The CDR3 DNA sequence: TGCAGCGTTGAAGGTACGAGGGGGACCTACGAGCAGTACTTC. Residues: CSVEGTRGTYEQYF.

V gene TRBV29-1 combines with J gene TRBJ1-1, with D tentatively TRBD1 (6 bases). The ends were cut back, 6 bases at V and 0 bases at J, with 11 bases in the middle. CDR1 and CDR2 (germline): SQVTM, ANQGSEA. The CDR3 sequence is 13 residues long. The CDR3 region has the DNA TGCAGCGTGGACAGTGGATTGAACACTGAAGCTTTCTTT. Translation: CSVDSGLNTEAFF. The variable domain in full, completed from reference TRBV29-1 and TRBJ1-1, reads SAVISQKPSRDICQRGTSLTIQCQVDSQVTMMFWYRQQPGQSLTLIATANQGSEATYESGFVIDKFPISRPNLTFSTLTVSNMSPEDSSIYLCSVDSGLNTEAFFGQGTRLTVV.

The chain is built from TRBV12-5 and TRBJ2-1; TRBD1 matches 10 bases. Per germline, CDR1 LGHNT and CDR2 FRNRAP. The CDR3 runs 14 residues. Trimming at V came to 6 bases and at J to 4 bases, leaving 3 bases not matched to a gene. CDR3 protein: CASGRGQGYNEQFF. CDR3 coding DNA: TGTGCTAGTGGCCGGGGACAGGGGTACAATGAGCAGTTCTTC.

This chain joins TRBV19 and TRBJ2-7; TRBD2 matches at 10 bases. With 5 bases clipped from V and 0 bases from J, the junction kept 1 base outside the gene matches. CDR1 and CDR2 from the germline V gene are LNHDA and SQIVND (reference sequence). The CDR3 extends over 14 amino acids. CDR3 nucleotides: TGTGCCAGTAGTCCTAGCGGGAGCTCCTACGAGCAGTACTTC. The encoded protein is CASSPSGSSYEQYF.

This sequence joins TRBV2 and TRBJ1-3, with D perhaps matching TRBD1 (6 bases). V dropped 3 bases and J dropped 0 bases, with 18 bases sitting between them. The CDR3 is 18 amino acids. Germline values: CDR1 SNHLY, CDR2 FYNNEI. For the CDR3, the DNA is TGTGCCAGCAGTGATGGAGTTGGGACACTTAACTCTGGAAACACCATATATTTT. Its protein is CASSDGVGTLNSGNTIYF.

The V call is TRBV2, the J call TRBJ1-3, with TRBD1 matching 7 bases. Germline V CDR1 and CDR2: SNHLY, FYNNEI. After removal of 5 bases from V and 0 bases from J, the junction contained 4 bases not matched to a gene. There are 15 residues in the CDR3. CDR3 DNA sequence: TGTGCCAGCAGTTCGGGACAGTTCTCTGGAAACACCATATATTTT. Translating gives CASSSGQFSGNTIYF. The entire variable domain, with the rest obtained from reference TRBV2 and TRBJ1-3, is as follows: EPEVTQTPSHQVTQMGQEVILRCVPISNHLYFYWYRQILGQKVEFLVSFYNNEISEKSEIFDDQFSVERPDGSNFTLKIRSTKLEDSAMYFCASSSGQFSGNTIYFGEGSWLTVV.

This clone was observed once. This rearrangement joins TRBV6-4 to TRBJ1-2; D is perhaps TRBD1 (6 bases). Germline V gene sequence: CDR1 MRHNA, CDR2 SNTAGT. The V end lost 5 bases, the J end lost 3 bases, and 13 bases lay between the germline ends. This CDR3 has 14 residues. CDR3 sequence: CASSTTGSDYGYTF. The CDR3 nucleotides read TGTGCCAGCAGTACGACAGGTAGCGACTATGGCTACACCTTC.

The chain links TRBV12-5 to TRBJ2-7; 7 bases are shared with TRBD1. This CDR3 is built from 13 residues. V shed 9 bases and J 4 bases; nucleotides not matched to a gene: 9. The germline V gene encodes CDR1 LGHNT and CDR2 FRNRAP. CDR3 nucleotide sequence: TGTGCTAGCGCTCCCGGGACAGTTTACGAGCAGTACTTC. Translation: CASAPGTVYEQYF.

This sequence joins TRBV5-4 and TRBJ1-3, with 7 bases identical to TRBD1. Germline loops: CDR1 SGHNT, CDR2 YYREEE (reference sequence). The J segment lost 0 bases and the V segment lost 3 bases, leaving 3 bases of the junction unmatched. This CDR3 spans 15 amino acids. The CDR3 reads CASSSWTGSGNTIYF. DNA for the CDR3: TGTGCCAGCAGCTCTTGGACAGGCTCTGGAAACACCATATATTTT.